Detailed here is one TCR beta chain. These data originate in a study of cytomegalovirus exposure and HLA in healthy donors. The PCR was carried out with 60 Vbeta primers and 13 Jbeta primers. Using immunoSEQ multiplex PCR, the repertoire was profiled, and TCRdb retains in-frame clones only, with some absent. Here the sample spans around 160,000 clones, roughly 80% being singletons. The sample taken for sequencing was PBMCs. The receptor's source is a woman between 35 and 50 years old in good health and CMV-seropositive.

The CDR3 DNA is TGTGCCAGCAGCCATAACACGATACGAGGGGAGCTGTTTTTT. It encodes CASSHNTIRGELFF. The rearrangement joins TRBV28 to TRBJ2-2; no clear D. The germline CDR1 and CDR2 sequences are MDHEN and SYDVKM. The CDR3 covers 14 residues. V dropped 6 bases and J dropped 8 bases, with 16 bases sitting between them.